This T cell receptor beta chain was identified during a study of T cell repertoires in cytomegalovirus infection. About the study: In the study, CMV epitopes included recently identified HLA-C-restricted and well-studied HLA-B-restricted ones. Public TCR beta signature analysis indicated the presence of both CMV infection and matching HLA type. Study outcomes and limitations: HLA-C-restricted CMV clonotypes gave the most frequent clonotype in two of eight donors.

Via MiXCR, TCRdb re-called the reads, giving one row per CDR3 protein. The sample has about 900,000 distinct CDR3 sequences, roughly 31% seen once; the top ten hold roughly 13%. Germline assignment: CDR1 MNHNS and CDR2 SASEGT. CDR3 size: 16 residues. V shed 5 bases and J shed 5 bases, with 18 bases lying between them. This clonotype was picked up many times. The antigen remains undetermined. This chain links TRBV6-1 with TRBJ2-2, with D tentatively TRBD2 (5 bases). The source of this sequence is a human donor in good health (CMV status not recorded). Some clones in this sample may be carry-over from other donors' samples. The sample consisted of cultured CD8+ T cells from PBMCs, taken from culture after CMV antigen stimulation. The CDR3: CASSFTPPSGTGELFF. CDR3 DNA sequence: TGTGCCAGCAGTTTTACCCCGCCCTCGGGAACCGGGGAGCTGTTTTTT.